This T cell receptor (beta chain) appears in the sequencing data of a study of CD8+ T cells in alopecia areata. Looking at the study overall: Tofacitinib administration to treated patients was oral, at 5 to 10 mg twice daily.

The treatment was: oral pan-JAK inhibitor, 5-10 mg twice daily. From alopecia areata patients, lesional scalp punch biopsies and peripheral blood were collected. Extracted RNA was reverse transcribed into cDNA, the sequencing template. Using immunoSEQ multiplex PCR, the repertoire was profiled, and TCRdb retains in-frame clones only, with some absent. The sample records under 250,000 clones, just over 65% being singletons. The CDR3 loop spans 12 amino acids. V was clipped by 4 bases and J by 6 bases, with 9 bases between them. Germline V gene data show CDR1 as SGHTA and CDR2 as FQGTGA. This rearrangement joins TRBV7-3 to TRBJ1-1, with a weak D call TRBD1 (6 bases). The input for sequencing was CD4+ T cells sorted from blood, taken at week 44, from a patient treated with tofacitinib. This TCR derives from a human donor with alopecia areata. CDR3 in DNA: TGTGCCAGCAGCTCACAGGGCTCTGAAGCTTTCTTT. Its protein product is CASSSQGSEAFF.